Below are 12 T cell receptor beta chains sequenced from a single sample in a study of blood T cell repertoires in COVID-19 (dated by TCRdb to 2018 to 2021). Libraries were constructed by the immunoSEQ multiplex PCR assay. This immuneACCESS table, as held by TCRdb, lists in-frame sequences with V and J called but not all clones. Of the missing ones, under half trace to an unresolved V gene in checked studies; the others have no known cause. For this sample there are about 82,000 clones; approximately 80% appear just once. The ten largest make up approximately 20% of the sample. Sequencing used peripheral blood. These receptors were collected from an elderly man with active or convalescent COVID-19.

This sequence joins TRBV6-5 and TRBJ1-4; D is unresolved. Between the trimmed V and J ends, which lost 6 bases and 6 bases, there was a span of 11 bases. CDR3 length: 13 amino acids. The germline V gene encodes CDR1 MNHEY and CDR2 SVGAGI. CDR3 loop: CASRWTGDEKLFF. As DNA, the CDR3 is TGTGCCAGCAGGTGGACGGGAGATGAAAAACTGTTTTTT.

The genes are TRBV18 and TRBJ2-6; maybe TRBD1 (6 bases). Germline V gene lookup returns CDR1 KGHSH and CDR2 LQKENI. This CDR3 has 16 amino acids. Trimming took 5 bases from V and 2 from J, leaving 13 bases between them. CDR3 sequence: CASSSVQGTGANVLTF. DNA of the CDR3: TGTGCCAGCTCATCCGTCCAGGGGACTGGGGCCAACGTCCTGACTTTC.

This chain connects TRBV18 to TRBJ1-5; D gene unclear. Trimming cost V 4 bases and J 6 bases, with 10 bases left between them. The CDR3 sequence is 13 residues long. CDR1 is KGHSH and CDR2 is LQKENI in the germline V gene. The chain's CDR3 is CASSRGPAQPQHF. The CDR3 coding sequence is TGTGCCAGCTCACGTGGGCCCGCTCAGCCCCAGCATTTT.

The chain uses TRBV6-1 and TRBJ2-5; 9 positions match TRBD2. Germline assignment: CDR1 MNHNS and CDR2 SASEGT. V gave up 2 bases and J gave up 5 bases; unmatched junction bases: 9. The CDR3 has 16 amino acids. CDR3 loop: CASSEIGGRGRETQYF. The DNA for the CDR3 is TGTGCCAGCAGTGAAATTGGCGGGAGGGGGCGGGAGACCCAGTACTTC.

The rearrangement joins TRBV6-2 or TRBV6-3 to TRBJ2-7; D perhaps matches TRBD1 (6 bases). V lost 5 bases to trimming and J lost 1 base, with 15 bases between them. Germline loops: CDR1 MNHEY, CDR2 SVGEGT. The CDR3 extends over 15 amino acids. DNA of the CDR3: TGTGCCAGCAGTGGCCGAGGACAGTGGTCCTACGAGCAGTACGTC. Translating it yields CASSGRGQWSYEQYV.

The chain joins TRBV5-5 to TRBJ1-2; 9 bases align to TRBD1. This CDR3 spans 14 amino acids. Trimming took 0 bases from V and 8 from J; bases not matched to a gene: 5. Germline V CDR1 and CDR2: SGHKS, YYEKEE (reference sequence). CDR3 bases: TGTGCCAGCAGCTTGGACAGGGGGCCAGAGGGCTACACCTTC. It yields the protein CASSLDRGPEGYTF. The full variable domain, with the rest looked up from reference TRBV5-5 and TRBJ1-2, is DAGVTQSPTHLIKTRGQQVTLRCSPISGHKSVSWYQQVLGQGPQFIFQYYEKEERGRGNFPDRFSARQFPNYSSELNVNALLLGDSALYLCASSLDRGPEGYTFGSGTRLTVV.

The chain joins TRBV5-1 to TRBJ2-2, with 7 positions matching TRBD1. This CDR3 region has 15 residues. V lost 3 bases and J lost 4; bases outside the gene matches: 6. Germline CDR1 is SGHRS and CDR2 is YFSETQ. The CDR3 DNA reads as TGCGCCAGCAGCTCCGGGACAGCGAGCACCGGGGAGCTGTTTTTT. Its protein product is CASSSGTASTGELFF.

The CDR3 here is CASSLGGTGGRGYTF. The CDR3 DNA sequence: TGTGCCAGCAGCTTAGGAGGGACAGGGGGCAGAGGCTACACCTTC. V gene TRBV7-2 combines with J gene TRBJ1-2, with 12 nucleotides matching TRBD1. The CDR3 has 15 residues. Germline V lookup: CDR1 SGHTA, CDR2 FQGNSA. Trimming removed 1 base from V and 8 bases from J; junction bases left unmatched: 5.

A word on this clone: An end of the junction does not agree with germline; a read error may underlie this. This chain connects TRBV7-7 to TRBJ2-1, with 8 bases identical to TRBD2. CDR3 size: 17 residues. Germline CDR1 and CDR2: SSHAT and FNYEAQ (reference sequence). The CDR3 sequence is CASSFGGGLETGNEQFF. The CDR3 bases are TGTGCTAGCAGCTTTGGCGGGGGGCTTGAAACAGGCAATGAGCAGTTCTTC.

The V and J genes are TRBV19 and TRBJ2-2, with 9 bases aligning to TRBD1. V lost 9 bases, J lost 0 bases, and 2 bases stayed unmatched. The CDR3 length is 14 residues. CDR1 LNHDA and CDR2 SQIVND come from the germline V gene (reference sequence). The CDR3 loop reads CASRDRANTGELFF. Here the CDR3 DNA reads TGTGCCAGCCGGGACAGGGCGAACACCGGGGAGCTGTTTTTT. Full variable domain (outside the CDR3, taken from reference TRBV19 and TRBJ2-2): DGGITQSPKYLFRKEGQNVTLSCEQNLNHDAMYWYRQDPGQGLRLIYYSQIVNDFQKGDIAEGYSVSREKKESFPLTVTSAQKNPTAFYLCASRDRANTGELFFGEGSRLTVL.

V usage is TRBV19 and J usage is TRBJ2-7, with a possible D match to TRBD1 (5 bases). Germline V gene sequence: CDR1 LNHDA, CDR2 SQIVND (reference sequence). With 9 bases removed from V and 3 bases from J, the gap between germline ends came to 18 bases. This CDR3 is built from 14 residues. CDR3 sequence reads: CARRRVQGNYEQYV. The CDR3, as DNA: TGTGCCAGACGAAGGGTCCAGGGAAACTACGAGCAGTACGTC.

The chain is built from TRBV2 and TRBJ1-6, with TRBD1 identical over 10 bases. CDR3 length: 16 amino acids. The V gene end was trimmed by 4 bases and the J gene end by 8 bases; junction bases not matched to a gene: 8. Per the germline V gene, CDR1 is SNHLY and CDR2 is FYNNEI. CDR3 sequence reads: CASSVRQGAGDSPLHF. The CDR3 nucleotides are TGTGCCAGCAGTGTTAGACAGGGGGCAGGGGATTCACCCCTCCACTTT.